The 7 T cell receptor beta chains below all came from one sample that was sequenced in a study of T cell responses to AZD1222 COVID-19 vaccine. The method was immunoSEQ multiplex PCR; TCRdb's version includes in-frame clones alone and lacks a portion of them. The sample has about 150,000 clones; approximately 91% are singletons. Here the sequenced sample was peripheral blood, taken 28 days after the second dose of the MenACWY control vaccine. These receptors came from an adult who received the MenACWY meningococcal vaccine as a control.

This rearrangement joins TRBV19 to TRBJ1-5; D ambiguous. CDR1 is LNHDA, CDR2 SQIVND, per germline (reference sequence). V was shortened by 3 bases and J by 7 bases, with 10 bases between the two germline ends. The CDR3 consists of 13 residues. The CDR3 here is CASSIRVEQPQHF. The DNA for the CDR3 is TGTGCCAGTAGTATTAGGGTAGAGCAGCCCCAGCATTTT.

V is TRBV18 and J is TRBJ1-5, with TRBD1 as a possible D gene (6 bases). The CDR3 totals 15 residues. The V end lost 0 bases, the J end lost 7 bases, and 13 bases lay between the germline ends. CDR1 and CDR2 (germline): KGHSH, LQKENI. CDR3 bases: TGTGCCAGCTCACCACCGCCAGGGGTTGGACAGCCCCAGCATTTT. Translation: CASSPPPGVGQPQHF.

The CDR3 sequence: CASSLAEREYNEQFF. CDR3 coding DNA: TGCGCCAGCAGCCTTGCCGAGAGGGAATACAATGAGCAGTTCTTC. The genes are TRBV4-1 and TRBJ2-1, with D perhaps TRBD2 (5 bases). The CDR3 is 15 amino acids. The V gene lost 4 bases and the J gene lost 4 bases, with 14 bases spanning the gap. The V gene's germline CDR1 is MGHRA and CDR2 YSYEKL.

DNA of the CDR3: TGTGCCAGCAGCTTAACGGAGGCTGAAGCTTTCTTT. Encoded protein: CASSLTEAEAFF. The chain employs TRBV7-3 and TRBJ1-1; D unclear. The CDR3 has 12 amino acids. The V end lost 0 bases, the J end lost 6 bases, and 5 bases lay between the germline ends. CDR1 and CDR2 (germline): SGHTA, FQGTGA. The full variable domain, rest sourced from reference TRBV7-3 and TRBJ1-1, is GAGVSQTPSNKVTEKGKYVELRCDPISGHTALYWYRQSLGQGPEFLIYFQGTGAADDSGLPNDRFFAVRPEGSVSTLKIQRTERGDSAVYLCASSLTEAEAFFGQGTRLTVV.

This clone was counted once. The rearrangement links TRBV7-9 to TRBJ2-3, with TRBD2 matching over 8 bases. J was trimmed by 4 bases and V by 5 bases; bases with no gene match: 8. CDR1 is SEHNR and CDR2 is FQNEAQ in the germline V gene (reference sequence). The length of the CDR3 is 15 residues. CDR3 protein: CASSLGTRDSDTQYF. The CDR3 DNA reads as TGTGCCAGCAGCCTCGGGACTAGGGATTCAGATACGCAGTATTTT.

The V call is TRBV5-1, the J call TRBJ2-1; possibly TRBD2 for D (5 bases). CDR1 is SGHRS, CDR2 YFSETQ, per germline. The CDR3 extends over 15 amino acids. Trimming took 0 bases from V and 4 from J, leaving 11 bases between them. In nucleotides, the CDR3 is TGCGCCAGCAGCTTGGAGCGGATTAGTTACAATGAGCAGTTCTTC. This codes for CASSLERISYNEQFF.

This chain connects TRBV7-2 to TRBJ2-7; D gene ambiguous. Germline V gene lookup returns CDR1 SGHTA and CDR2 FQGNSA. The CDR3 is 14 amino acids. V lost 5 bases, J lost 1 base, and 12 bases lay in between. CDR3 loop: CASSRSTFSYEQYF. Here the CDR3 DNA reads TGTGCCAGCAGCCGTTCCACCTTTTCCTACGAGCAGTACTTC. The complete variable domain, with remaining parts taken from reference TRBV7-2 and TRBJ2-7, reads GAGVSQSPSNKVTEKGKDVELRCDPISGHTALYWYRQSLGQGLEFLIYFQGNSAPDKSGLPSDRFSAERTGGSVSTLTIQRTQQEDSAVYLCASSRSTFSYEQYFGPGTRLTVT.